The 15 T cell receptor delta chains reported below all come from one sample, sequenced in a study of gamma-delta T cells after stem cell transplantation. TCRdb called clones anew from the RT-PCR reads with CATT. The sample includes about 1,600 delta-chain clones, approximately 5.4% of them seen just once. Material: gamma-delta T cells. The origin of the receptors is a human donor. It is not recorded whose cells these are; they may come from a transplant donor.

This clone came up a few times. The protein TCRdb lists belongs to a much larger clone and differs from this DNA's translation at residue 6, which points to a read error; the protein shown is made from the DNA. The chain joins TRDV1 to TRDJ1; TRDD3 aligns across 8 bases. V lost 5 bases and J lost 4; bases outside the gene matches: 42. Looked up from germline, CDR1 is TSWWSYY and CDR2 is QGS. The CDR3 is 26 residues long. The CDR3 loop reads CALGMQSPASPDWGYYQLKGFDKLIF. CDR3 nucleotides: TGTGCTCTTGGGATGCAGAGCCCTGCCTCCCCTGACTGGGGATACTATCAACTGAAGGGTTTCGATAAACTCATCTTT.

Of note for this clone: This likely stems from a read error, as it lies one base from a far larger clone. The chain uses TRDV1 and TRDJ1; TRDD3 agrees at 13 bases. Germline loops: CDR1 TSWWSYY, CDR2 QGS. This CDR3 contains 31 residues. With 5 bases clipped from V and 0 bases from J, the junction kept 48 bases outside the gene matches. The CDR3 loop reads CALGPAVYANPPNTGGYAADRFPPYTDKLIF. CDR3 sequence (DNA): TGTGCTCTTGGGCCAGCCGTCTACGCAAACCCCCCTAATACTGGGGGATACGCAGCCGATCGGTTCCCTCCGTACACCGATAAACTCATCTTT.

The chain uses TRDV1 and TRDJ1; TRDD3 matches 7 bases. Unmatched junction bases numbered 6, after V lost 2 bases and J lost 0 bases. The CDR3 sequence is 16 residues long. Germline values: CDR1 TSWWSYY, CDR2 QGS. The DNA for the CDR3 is TGTGCTCTTGGGGAATGGGGGACCAAATACACCGATAAACTCATCTTT. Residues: CALGEWGTKYTDKLIF.

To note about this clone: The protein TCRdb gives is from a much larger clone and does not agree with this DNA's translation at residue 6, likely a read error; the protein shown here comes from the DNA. The CDR3 region is CALGEPGVNTDKLIF. DNA for the CDR3: TGTGCTCTTGGGGAACCGGGGGTGAACACCGATAAACTCATCTTT. The gene calls are TRDV1 and TRDJ1, with D tentatively TRDD3 (5 bases). CDR3 length: 15 residues. Germline V gives CDR1 TSWWSYY, CDR2 QGS. V lost 1 base and J 0 bases, leaving 9 bases between the germline ends.

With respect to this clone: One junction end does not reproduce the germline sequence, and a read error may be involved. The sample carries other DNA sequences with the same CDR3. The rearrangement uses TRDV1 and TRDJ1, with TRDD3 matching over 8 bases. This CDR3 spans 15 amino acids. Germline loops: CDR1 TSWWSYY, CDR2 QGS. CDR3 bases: TGCGCTCTTGGGGAACTGGGGGTGAACACCGACAAACTCATCTTT. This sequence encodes CALGELGVNTDKLIF.

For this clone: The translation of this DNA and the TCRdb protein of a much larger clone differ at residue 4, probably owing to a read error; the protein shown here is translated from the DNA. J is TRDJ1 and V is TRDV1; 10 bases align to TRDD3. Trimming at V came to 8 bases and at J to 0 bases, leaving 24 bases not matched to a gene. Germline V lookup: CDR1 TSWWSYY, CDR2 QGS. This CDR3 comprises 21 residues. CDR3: CALRGAFPFTGGLTYTDKLIF. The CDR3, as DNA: TGTGCTCTTAGGGGGGCCTTCCCCTTTACTGGGGGATTAACGTACACCGATAAACTCATCTTT.

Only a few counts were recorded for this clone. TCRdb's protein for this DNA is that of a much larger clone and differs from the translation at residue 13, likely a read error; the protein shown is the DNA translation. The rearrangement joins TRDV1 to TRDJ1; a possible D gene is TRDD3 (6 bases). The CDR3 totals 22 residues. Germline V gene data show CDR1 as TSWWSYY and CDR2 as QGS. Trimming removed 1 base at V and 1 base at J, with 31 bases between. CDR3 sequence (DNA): TGTGCTCTTGGGGAACAGGGGCGGGTTCCTCCTTGGAGGATACATCCCACCGATAAACTCATCTTT. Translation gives CALGEQGRVPPWRIHPTDKLIF.

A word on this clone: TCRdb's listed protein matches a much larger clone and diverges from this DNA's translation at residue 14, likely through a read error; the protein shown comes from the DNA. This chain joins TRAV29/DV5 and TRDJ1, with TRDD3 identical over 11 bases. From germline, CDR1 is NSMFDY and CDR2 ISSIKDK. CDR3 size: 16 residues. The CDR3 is CAARSELGDNSDKPIF. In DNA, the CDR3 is TGTGCAGCAAGGTCCGAACTGGGGGATAATAGCGATAAACCCATCTTT.

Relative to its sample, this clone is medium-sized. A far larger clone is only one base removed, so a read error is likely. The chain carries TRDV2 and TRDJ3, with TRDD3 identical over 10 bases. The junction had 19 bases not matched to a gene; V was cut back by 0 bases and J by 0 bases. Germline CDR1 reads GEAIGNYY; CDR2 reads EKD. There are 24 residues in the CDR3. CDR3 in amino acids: CACDTPDPLPGDTRSSWDTRQMFF. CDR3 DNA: TGTGCCTGTGACACCCCTGATCCACTACCGGGGGATACGCGGAGCTCCTGGGACACCCGACAGATGTTTTTC.

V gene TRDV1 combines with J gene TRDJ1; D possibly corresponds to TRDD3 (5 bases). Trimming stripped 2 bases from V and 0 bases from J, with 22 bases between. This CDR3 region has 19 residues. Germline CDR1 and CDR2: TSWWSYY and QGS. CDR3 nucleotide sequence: TGTGCTCTTGGGGAAAGGCAACCCGGGGGCCCCCTCTACACCGATAAACTCATCTTT. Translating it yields CALGERQPGGPLYTDKLIF.

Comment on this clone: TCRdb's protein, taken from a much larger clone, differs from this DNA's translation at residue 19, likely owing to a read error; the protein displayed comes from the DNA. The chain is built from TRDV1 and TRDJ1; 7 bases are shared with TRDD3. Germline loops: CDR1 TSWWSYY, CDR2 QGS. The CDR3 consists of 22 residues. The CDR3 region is CALGNPPPSGGTPFSYTDNLIF. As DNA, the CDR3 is TGTGCTCTTGGGAACCCCCCCCCTTCTGGGGGTACACCATTTTCGTACACCGATAACCTCATCTTT.

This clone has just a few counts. CDR3 region: CACDRLGESDKLIF. In DNA form, the CDR3 reads TGTGCCTGTGACCGACTGGGGGAGTCCGATAAACTCATCTTT. The chain is built from TRDV2 and TRDJ1, with 9 bases aligning to TRDD3. This CDR3 is built from 14 residues. Losses at the gene ends were 3 bases for V and 3 bases for J; bases not matched to a gene: 4. CDR1 is GEAIGNYY and CDR2 is EKD in the germline V gene.

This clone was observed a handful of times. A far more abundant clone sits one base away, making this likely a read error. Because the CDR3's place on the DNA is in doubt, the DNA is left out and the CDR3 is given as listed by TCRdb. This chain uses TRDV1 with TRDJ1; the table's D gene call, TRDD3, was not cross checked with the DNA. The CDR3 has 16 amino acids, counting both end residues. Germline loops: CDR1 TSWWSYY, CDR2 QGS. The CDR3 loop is CALGELVGLGISELIF.

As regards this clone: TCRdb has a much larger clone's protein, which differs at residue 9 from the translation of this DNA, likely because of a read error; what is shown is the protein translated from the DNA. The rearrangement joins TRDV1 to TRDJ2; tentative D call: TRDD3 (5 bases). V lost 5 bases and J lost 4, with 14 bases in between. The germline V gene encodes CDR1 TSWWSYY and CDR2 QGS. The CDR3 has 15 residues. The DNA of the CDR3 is TGTGCTCTTGGGACGGAGGGATCTTCGACAGCACAACTCTTCTTT. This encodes CALGTEGSSTAQLFF.

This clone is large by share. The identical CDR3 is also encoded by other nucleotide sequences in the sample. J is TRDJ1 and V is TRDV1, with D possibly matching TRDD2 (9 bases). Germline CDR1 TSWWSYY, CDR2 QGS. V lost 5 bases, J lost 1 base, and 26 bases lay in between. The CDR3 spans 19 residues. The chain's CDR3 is CALGTWPSYLGDVTDKLIF. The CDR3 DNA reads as TGTGCTCTTGGGACGTGGCCTTCCTACTTGGGGGATGTCACCGATAAACTCATCTTT.